The TCR beta chain described here comes from a study of T cells in Graves' hyperthyroidism and ophthalmopathy. Looking at the study overall: Peripheral blood was collected at initial diagnosis, before any treatment.

The investigators amplified TCR beta CDR3 regions from RNA transcripts. The HTBI primer set served for first-round RT-PCR of the TCR CDR3. TCRdb recomputed calls from the multiplex PCR reads with MiXCR, one row per CDR3 protein. The sample carries fewer than 850,000 distinct CDR3 sequences, roughly a sixth recorded once. Researchers defined stable Graves' hyperthyroidism as no ophthalmopathy progression within 18 months. Any patient presenting with uncontrolled infection, other autoimmune disease, pregnancy or lactation was left out. Isolation of PBMCs was performed on 9.5 to 10 ml fresh peripheral blood. This clonotype was counted ten times or more. Input material: blood. The sequence came from a man between 45 and 60 years old with Graves' hyperthyroidism.

The CDR3 spells CASSLVRTGDYEQYF. The CDR3 DNA reads as TGTGCCAGCAGCTTAGTTCGTACAGGGGACTACGAGCAGTACTTC. The chain uses TRBV7-2 and TRBJ2-7, with TRBD1 identical over 7 bases. The V gene's germline CDR1 is SGHTA and CDR2 FQGNSA. Trimming took 1 base from V and 3 from J; bases not matched to a gene: 6. The CDR3 totals 15 residues.